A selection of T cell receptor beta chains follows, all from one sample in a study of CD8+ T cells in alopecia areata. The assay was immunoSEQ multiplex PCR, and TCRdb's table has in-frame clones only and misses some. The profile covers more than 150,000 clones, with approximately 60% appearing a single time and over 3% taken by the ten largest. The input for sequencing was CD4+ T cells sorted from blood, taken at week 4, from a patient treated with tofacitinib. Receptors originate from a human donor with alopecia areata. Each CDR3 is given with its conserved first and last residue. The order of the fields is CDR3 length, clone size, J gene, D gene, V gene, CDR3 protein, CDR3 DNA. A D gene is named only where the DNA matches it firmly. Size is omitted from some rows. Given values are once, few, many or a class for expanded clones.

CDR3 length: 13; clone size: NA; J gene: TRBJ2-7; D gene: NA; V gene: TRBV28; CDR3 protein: CASSLEAIYEQYF; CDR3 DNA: TGTGCCAGCAGTTTAGAGGCTATATACGAGCAGTACTTC
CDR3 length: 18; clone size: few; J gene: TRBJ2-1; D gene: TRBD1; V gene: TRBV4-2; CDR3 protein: CASSQPRTGINSYNEQFF; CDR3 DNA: TGTGCCAGCAGCCAACCACGGACAGGTATCAACTCCTACAATGAGCAGTTCTTC
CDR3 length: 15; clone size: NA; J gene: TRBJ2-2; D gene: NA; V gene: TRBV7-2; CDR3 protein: CASSPSGLAGGELFF; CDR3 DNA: TGTGCCAGCAGCCCTAGTGGGTTAGCAGGCGGGGAGCTGTTTTTT
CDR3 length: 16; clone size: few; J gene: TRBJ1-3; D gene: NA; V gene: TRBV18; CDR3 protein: CASSPPTGDSGNTIYF; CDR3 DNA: TGTGCCAGCTCACCACCGACGGGGGACTCTGGAAACACCATATATTTT
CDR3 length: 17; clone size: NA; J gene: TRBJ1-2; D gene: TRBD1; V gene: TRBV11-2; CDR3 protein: CASSPDPVRDRVYGYTF; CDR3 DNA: TGTGCCAGCAGCCCCGACCCAGTCCGGGACAGAGTCTATGGCTACACCTTC
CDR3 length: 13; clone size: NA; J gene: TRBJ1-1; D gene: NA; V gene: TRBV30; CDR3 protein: CAWSVRLNTEAFF; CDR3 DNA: TGTGCCTGGAGTGTACGACTGAACACTGAAGCTTTCTTT
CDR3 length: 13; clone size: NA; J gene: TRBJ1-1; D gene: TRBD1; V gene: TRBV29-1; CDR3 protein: CSAWGQVNTEAFF; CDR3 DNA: TGCAGCGCCTGGGGACAGGTGAACACTGAAGCTTTCTTT
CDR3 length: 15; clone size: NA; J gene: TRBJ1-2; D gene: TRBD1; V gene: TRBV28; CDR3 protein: CASSRYRTGHYGYTF; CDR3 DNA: TGTGCCAGCAGCCGGTACCGGACAGGGCACTATGGCTACACCTTC
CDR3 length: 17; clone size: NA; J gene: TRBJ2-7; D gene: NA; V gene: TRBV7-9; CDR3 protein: CASSSSGTGVLPYEQYF; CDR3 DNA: TGTGCCAGCAGCTCCTCCGGGACTGGAGTCCTCCCCTACGAGCAGTACTTC
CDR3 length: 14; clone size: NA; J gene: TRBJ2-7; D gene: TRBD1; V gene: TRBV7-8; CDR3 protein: CASSQGQVHYEQYF; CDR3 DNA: TGTGCCAGCAGCCAGGGACAGGTTCACTACGAGCAGTACTTC
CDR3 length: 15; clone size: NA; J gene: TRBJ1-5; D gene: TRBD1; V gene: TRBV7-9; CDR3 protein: CASSIGQGANQPQHF; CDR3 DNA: TGTGCCAGCAGCATCGGACAGGGGGCGAATCAGCCCCAGCATTTT
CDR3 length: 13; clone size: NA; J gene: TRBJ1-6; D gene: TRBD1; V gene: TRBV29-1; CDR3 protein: CSVAGTGESPLHF; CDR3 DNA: TGCAGCGTAGCCGGGACAGGGGAATCACCCCTCCACTTT
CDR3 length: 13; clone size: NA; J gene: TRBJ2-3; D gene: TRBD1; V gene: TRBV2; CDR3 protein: CASSEGQEDTQYF; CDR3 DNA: TGTGCCAGCAGTGAGGGACAGGAAGATACGCAGTATTTT
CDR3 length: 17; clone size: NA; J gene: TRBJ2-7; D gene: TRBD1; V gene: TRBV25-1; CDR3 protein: CASSGPPQRQGSYEQYF; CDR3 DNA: TGTGCCAGCAGTGGGCCCCCCCAAAGACAGGGGTCCTACGAGCAGTACTTC
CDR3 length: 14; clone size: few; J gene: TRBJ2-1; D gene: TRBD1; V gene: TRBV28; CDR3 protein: CASSRQGWDNEQFF; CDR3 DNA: TGTGCCAGCAGTCGACAGGGGTGGGACAATGAGCAGTTCTTC
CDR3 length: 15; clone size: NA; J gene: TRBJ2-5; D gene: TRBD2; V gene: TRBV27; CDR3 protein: CASSGGTRPLETQYF; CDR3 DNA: TGTGCCAGCAGTGGCGGGACTAGGCCTCTGGAGACCCAGTACTTC
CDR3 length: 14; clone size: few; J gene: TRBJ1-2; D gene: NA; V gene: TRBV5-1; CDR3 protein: CASSFSLDHYGYTF; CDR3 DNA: TGCGCCAGCAGCTTTTCCTTGGACCATTATGGCTACACCTTC
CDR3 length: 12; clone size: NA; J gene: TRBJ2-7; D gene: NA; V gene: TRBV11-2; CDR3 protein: CASSQRLTEQYF; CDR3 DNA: TGTGCCAGCAGCCAACGACTTACCGAGCAGTACTTC
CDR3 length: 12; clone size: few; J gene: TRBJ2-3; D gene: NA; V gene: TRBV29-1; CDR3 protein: CSVEEPSDTQYF; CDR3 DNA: TGCAGCGTTGAAGAACCCTCAGATACGCAGTATTTT
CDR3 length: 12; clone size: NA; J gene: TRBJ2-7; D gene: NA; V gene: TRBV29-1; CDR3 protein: CSVEDKGYEQYF; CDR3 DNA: TGCAGCGTTGAAGATAAGGGCTACGAGCAGTACTTC
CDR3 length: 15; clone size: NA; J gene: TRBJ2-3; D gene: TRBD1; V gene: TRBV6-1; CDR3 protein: CASKARDRVLDTQYF; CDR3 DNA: TGTGCCAGCAAAGCCCGGGACAGGGTATTAGATACGCAGTATTTT
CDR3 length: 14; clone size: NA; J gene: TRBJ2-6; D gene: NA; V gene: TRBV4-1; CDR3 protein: CASGQGSGANVLTF; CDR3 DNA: TGCGCCAGCGGCCAGGGCTCTGGGGCCAACGTCCTGACTTTC
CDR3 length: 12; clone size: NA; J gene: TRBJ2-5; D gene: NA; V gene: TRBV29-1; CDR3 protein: CSVVPGGETQYF; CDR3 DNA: TGCAGCGTTGTCCCAGGTGGAGAGACCCAGTACTTC
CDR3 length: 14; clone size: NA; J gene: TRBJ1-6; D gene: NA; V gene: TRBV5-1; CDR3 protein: CASSLGDISSPLHF; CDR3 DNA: TGCGCCAGCAGCTTGGGTGACATCAGTTCACCCCTCCACTTT
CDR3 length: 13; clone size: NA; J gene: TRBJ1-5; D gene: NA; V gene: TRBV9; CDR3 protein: CASSGDNNQPQHF; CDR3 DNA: TGTGCCAGCAGCGGAGATAACAATCAGCCCCAGCATTTT
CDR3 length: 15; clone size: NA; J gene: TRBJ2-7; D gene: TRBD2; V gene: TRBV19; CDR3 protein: CASSTRLALTYEQYF; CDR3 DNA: TGTGCCAGTAGCACCCGACTAGCGTTAACCTACGAGCAGTACTTC
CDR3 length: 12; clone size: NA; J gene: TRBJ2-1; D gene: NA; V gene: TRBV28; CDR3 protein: CASTSNLDEQFF; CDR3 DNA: TGTGCCAGCACTTCCAATCTGGATGAGCAGTTCTTC
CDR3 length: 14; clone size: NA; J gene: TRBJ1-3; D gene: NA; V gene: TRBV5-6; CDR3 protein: CASSDHKSRNTIYF; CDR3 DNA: TGTGCCAGCAGCGACCACAAGTCAAGGAACACCATATATTTT
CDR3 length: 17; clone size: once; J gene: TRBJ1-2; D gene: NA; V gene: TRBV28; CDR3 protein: CASSSARQGPRHYGYTF; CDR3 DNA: TGTGCCAGCAGTTCCGCTAGGCAGGGGCCTCGACACTATGGCTACACCTTC
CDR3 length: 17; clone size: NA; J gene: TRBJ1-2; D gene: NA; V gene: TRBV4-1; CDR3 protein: CASSQERFGQGGDGYTF; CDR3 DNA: TGCGCCAGCAGCCAAGAGCGGTTCGGTCAGGGAGGCGATGGCTACACCTTC
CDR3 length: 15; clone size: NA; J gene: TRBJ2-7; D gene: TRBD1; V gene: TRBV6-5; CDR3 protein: CASRPDRGRPYEQYF; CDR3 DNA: TGTGCCAGCAGACCGGACAGGGGACGCCCCTACGAGCAGTACTTC
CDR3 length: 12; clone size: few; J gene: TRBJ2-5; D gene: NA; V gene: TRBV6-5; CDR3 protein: CASSRPQETQYF; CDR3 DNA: TGTGCCAGCAGCAGGCCCCAAGAGACCCAGTACTTC
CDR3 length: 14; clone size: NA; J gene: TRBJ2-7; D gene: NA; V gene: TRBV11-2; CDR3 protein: CASSLGRYRDEQYF; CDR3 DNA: TGTGCCAGCAGCTTAGGAAGGTATAGAGACGAGCAGTACTTC
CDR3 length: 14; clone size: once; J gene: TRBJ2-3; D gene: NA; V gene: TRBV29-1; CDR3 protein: CSVFTGLYTDTQYF; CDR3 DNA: TGCAGCGTTTTTACCGGGCTATATACAGATACGCAGTATTTT
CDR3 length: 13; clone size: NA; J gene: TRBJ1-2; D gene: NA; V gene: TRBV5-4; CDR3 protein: CASSHPTYDGYTF; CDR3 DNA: TGTGCCAGCAGCCACCCGACCTACGATGGCTACACCTTC
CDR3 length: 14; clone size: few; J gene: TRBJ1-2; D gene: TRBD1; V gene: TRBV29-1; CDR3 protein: CSVRDRDRSYGYTF; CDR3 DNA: TGCAGCGTCCGGGACAGGGATCGGAGCTATGGCTACACCTTC
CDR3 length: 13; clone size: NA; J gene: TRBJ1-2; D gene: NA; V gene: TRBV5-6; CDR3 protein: CASSPGRRDGYTF; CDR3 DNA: TGTGCCAGCAGCCCTGGGAGGAGAGATGGCTACACCTTC
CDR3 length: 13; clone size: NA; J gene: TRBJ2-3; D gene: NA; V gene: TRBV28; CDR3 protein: CASRALAADTQYF; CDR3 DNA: TGTGCCAGCAGGGCCCTCGCGGCAGATACGCAGTATTTT
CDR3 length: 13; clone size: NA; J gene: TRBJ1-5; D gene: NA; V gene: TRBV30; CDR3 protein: CAWSGDRNQPQHF; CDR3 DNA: TGTGCCTGGAGTGGAGACAGGAATCAGCCCCAGCATTTT
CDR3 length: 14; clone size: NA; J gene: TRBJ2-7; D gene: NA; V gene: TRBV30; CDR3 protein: CAWSVDGSTYEQYF; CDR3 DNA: TGTGCCTGGAGTGTCGACGGATCCACCTACGAGCAGTACTTC
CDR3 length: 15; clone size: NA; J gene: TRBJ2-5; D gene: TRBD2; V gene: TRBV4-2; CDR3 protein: CASSQGSGDQETQYF; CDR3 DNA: TGTGCCAGCAGCCAAGGTAGCGGGGATCAAGAGACCCAGTACTTC
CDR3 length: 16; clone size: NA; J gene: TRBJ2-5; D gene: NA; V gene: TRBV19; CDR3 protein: CASSIGSSFDQETQYF; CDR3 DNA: TGTGCCAGTAGTATAGGGTCTAGCTTCGACCAAGAGACCCAGTACTTC
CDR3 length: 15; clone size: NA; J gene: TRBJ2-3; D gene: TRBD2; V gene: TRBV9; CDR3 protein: CASSGLAGKRDTQYF; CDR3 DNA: TGTGCCAGCAGCGGACTAGCGGGGAAACGAGATACGCAGTATTTT
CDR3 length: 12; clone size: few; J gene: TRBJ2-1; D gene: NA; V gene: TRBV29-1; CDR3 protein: CSVDEGIDEQFF; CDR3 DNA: TGCAGCGTTGACGAAGGTATCGATGAGCAGTTCTTC
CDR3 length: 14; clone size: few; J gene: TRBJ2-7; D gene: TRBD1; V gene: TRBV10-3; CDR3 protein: CATLPGTGEGEQYF; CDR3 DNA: TGTGCCACCCTACCCGGGACAGGGGAGGGCGAGCAGTACTTC